These 20 T cell receptor beta chains came from one sample sequenced in a study of T cells in Graves' hyperthyroidism and ophthalmopathy (dated by TCRdb to the late 2010s). The method behind the library was multiplex PCR. Sequencing was performed on an Illumina HiSeq 2000. TCR beta CDR3 regions were amplified from RNA transcripts. For the first round of RT-PCR on the TCR CDR3, the HTBI primer set was used together with the Qiagen OneStep RT-PCR kit. Starting from the raw public reads, TCRdb applied fastp trimming at Q25, assembled clones with MiXCR and retained in-frame beta chains. Every distinct CDR3 protein forms one entry, paired with its most common genes and DNA. The sample table lists 600,000 to 700,000 distinct CDR3 sequences, about 14% of them with a count of one. The ten largest make up around 4.5% of the sample. The sequencing input was blood. The receptors originated from a middle-aged woman with Graves' ophthalmopathy.

This clonotype was seen many times. V gene TRBV12-3 or TRBV12-4 combines with J gene TRBJ2-7; no clear D. The CDR3 is made up of 14 amino acids. Trimming stripped 4 bases from V and 3 bases from J, with 13 bases between. Here the CDR3 reads CASSSTRGYYEQYF. The CDR3 DNA sequence: TGTGCCAGCAGTTCCACTCGCGGTTACTACGAGCAGTACTTC.

This clonotype was recorded many times. This chain connects TRBV28 to TRBJ2-6; D is ambiguous. The CDR3 totals 17 residues. Germline CDR1 is MDHEN and CDR2 is SYDVKM. Trimming removed 4 bases from V and 0 bases from J, with 13 bases in between. The DNA for the CDR3 is TGTGCCAGCAGTTCCCGTTCTCTTGTCTCTGGGGCCAACGTCCTGACTTTC. This codes for CASSSRSLVSGANVLTF.

This chain links TRBV6-9 with TRBJ2-2, with 10 bases aligning to TRBD1. Trimming at V came to 4 bases and at J to 1 base, leaving 9 bases not matched to a gene. The CDR3 runs to 18 residues. Germline loops: CDR1 MNHGY, CDR2 SVAAGI. For the CDR3, the DNA is TGTGCCAGCAGTTCCAAGGACAGGGGGTTTTTGAACACCGGGGAGCTGTTTTTT. Protein: CASSSKDRGFLNTGELFF.

The chain combines TRBV12-3 or TRBV12-4 with TRBJ2-5, with 12 bases lining up with TRBD2. Trimming took 3 bases from V and 2 from J; bases not matched to a gene: 10. CDR3 length: 18 residues. This CDR3 reads CASSFPGLAGQGQETQYF. In DNA, the CDR3 is TGTGCCAGCAGTTTCCCCGGACTAGCGGGACAGGGACAAGAGACCCAGTACTTC.

The gene calls are TRBV5-1 and TRBJ2-3; TRBD1 matches at 11 bases. This CDR3 is 17 amino acids long. V lost 4 bases, J lost 4 bases, and 11 bases stayed unmatched. Germline lookup yields CDR1 SGHRS and CDR2 YFSETQ. This CDR3 is CASSLLTAGQGADTQYF. As DNA, the CDR3 is TGCGCCAGCAGCCTGCTCACTGCGGGACAGGGGGCAGATACGCAGTATTTT.

This clonotype occurred many times. The rearrangement links TRBV6-2 or TRBV6-3 to TRBJ2-7, with a tentative D call TRBD1 (5 bases). CDR1 and CDR2 from the germline V gene are MNHEY and SVGEGT. V lost 6 bases to trimming and J lost 0 bases, with 15 bases between them. The CDR3 length is 15 residues. The CDR3 here is CASRSDSRSSYEQYF. The CDR3, as DNA: TGTGCCAGCAGGTCCGACAGCAGGAGCTCCTACGAGCAGTACTTC.

This clonotype was detected many times. The rearrangement links TRBV6-2 or TRBV6-3 to TRBJ1-2; D is perhaps TRBD1 (6 bases). The CDR3 covers 14 residues. Germline V gives CDR1 MNHEY, CDR2 SVGEGT. V gave up 1 base and J gave up 6 bases, with 12 bases separating them. As DNA, the CDR3 is TGTGCCAGCAGTTACTTACAGGGCGGTGATGGCTACACCTTC. Its protein is CASSYLQGGDGYTF.

This clonotype was seen ten or more times. The gene calls are TRBV28 and TRBJ1-2; no firm D call. V shed 2 bases and J shed 7 bases, with 14 bases lying between them. The CDR3 loop spans 14 amino acids. CDR1 is MDHEN and CDR2 is SYDVKM in the germline V gene. The CDR3 sequence: CASSLISQSTGYTF. CDR3 in DNA: TGTGCCAGCAGTTTAATCTCCCAGTCGACTGGCTACACCTTC.

This clonotype occurred many times. Here the CDR3 reads CASSFDWQGDLAGRYF. DNA for the CDR3: TGTGCCAGCAGTTTCGATTGGCAGGGCGACCTAGCGGGACGGTACTTC. The genes are TRBV28 and TRBJ2-7; 9 nucleotides agree with TRBD2. Germline CDR1 and CDR2: MDHEN and SYDVKM. The CDR3 is 16 amino acids. V gave up 3 bases and J gave up 12 bases; unmatched junction bases: 18.

The chain recombines TRBV6-2 or TRBV6-3 with TRBJ2-7; 7 nucleotides agree with TRBD2. Germline CDR1 is MNHEY and CDR2 is SVGEGT. The CDR3 is 19 amino acids. After removal of 0 bases from V and 5 bases from J, the junction contained 19 bases not matched to a gene. The CDR3 region has the DNA TGTGCCAGCAGTTACTCGATGCGCTCAGGGCGGGAGTTCACCCACGAGCAGTACTTC. The encoded protein is CASSYSMRSGREFTHEQYF.

J is TRBJ2-5 and V is TRBV20-1; D is undetermined. The CDR3 runs 11 residues. Trimming took 5 bases from V and 3 from J, leaving 7 bases between them. Per germline, CDR1 DFQATT and CDR2 SNEGSKA (reference sequence). The CDR3 is CSAVSKETQYF. In nucleotides, the CDR3 is TGCAGTGCTGTCAGCAAAGAGACCCAGTACTTC.

Ten or more counts support this clonotype. The V gene is TRBV30, the J gene TRBJ2-2; D gene unclear. The CDR3 is 10 amino acids. V was cut by 5 bases and J by 9 bases, with 7 bases left in between. Germline CDR1 reads GTSNPN; CDR2 reads SVGIG (reference sequence). CDR3 sequence reads: CAWGRRELFF. The CDR3 DNA reads TGTGCCTGGGGGCGCAGGGAGCTGTTTTTT.

This sequence joins TRBV28 and TRBJ2-5; the D is unclear. Between the trimmed V and J ends, which lost 8 bases and 2 bases, there was a span of 12 bases. CDR3 length equals 13 residues. Germline CDR1 reads MDHEN; CDR2 reads SYDVKM. CDR3 nucleotide sequence: TGTGCCAGCCGACCCGTGATACAAGAGACCCAGTACTTC. This codes for CASRPVIQETQYF.

This clonotype was seen repeatedly, ten times or more. The chain is built from TRBV10-3 and TRBJ2-5; 7 bases map to TRBD1. V was pared by 5 bases and J by 2 bases, with 5 bases of the junction left unmatched. This CDR3 has 14 residues. CDR1 is ENHRY, CDR2 SYGVKD, per germline. The CDR3, as DNA: TGTGCCATCAGTAATCAGGGGGATCAAGAGACCCAGTACTTC. It specifies CAISNQGDQETQYF.

The gene calls are TRBV5-4 and TRBJ2-7; D ambiguous. Looked up from germline, CDR1 is SGHNT and CDR2 is YYREEE (reference sequence). The CDR3 contains 14 residues. The V end was cut by 1 base, the J end by 10 bases, with 18 bases between. Here the CDR3 reads CASSLSNDLRRQYF. In nucleotides, the CDR3 is TGTGCCAGCAGCTTGTCGAACGACCTCCGACGACAGTACTTC. The full variable domain, with the rest looked up from reference TRBV5-4 and TRBJ2-7, is ETGVTQSPTHLIKTRGQQVTLRCSSQSGHNTVSWYQQALGQGPQFIFQYYREEENGRGNFPPRFSGLQFPNYSSELNVNALELDDSALYLCASSLSNDLRRQYFGPGTRLTVT.

V usage is TRBV6-2 or TRBV6-3 and J usage is TRBJ2-7; TRBD2 is a possible D gene (6 bases). Trimming stripped 8 bases from V and 8 bases from J, with 25 bases between. The CDR3 sequence is 15 residues long. Germline CDR1 and CDR2: MNHEY and SVGEGT. CDR3 region: CASRGQGAGSVKQYF. The CDR3 nucleotides read TGTGCCAGCCGCGGTCAAGGGGCGGGATCGGTCAAGCAGTACTTC.

This clonotype was seen repeatedly, ten times or more. The chain recombines TRBV28 with TRBJ2-5; tentative D call: TRBD1 (6 bases). The CDR3 extends over 17 amino acids. V was shortened by 4 bases and J by 1 base, with 19 bases between the two germline ends. Germline CDR1 MDHEN, CDR2 SYDVKM. CDR3 in DNA: TGTGCCAGCAGTTCAAATGCAGGGGCCTTCTTCCAAGAGACCCAGTACTTC. Amino acids: CASSSNAGAFFQETQYF.

This clonotype was counted at least ten times. V usage is TRBV3-1 and J usage is TRBJ2-5, with D unclear. The CDR3 has 11 amino acids. The germline V gene has CDR1 LGHDT and CDR2 YNNKEL (reference sequence). Trimming removed 3 bases from V and 6 bases from J, with 5 bases in between. CDR3 coding DNA: TGTGCCAGCAGCCATGAAAAGACCCAGTACTTC. Its protein is CASSHEKTQYF.

In this sample, this clonotype turned up many times. This chain links TRBV28 with TRBJ1-3; D not certain. Trimming took 4 bases from V and 0 from J, leaving 10 bases between them. The CDR3 covers 15 residues. Germline lookup yields CDR1 MDHEN and CDR2 SYDVKM. CDR3 residues: CASSSLPSSGNTIYF. As DNA, the CDR3 is TGTGCCAGCAGTTCCCTTCCTTCCTCTGGAAACACCATATATTTT.

There are many counts of this clonotype. V and J are TRBV7-2 and TRBJ1-2, with 8 bases matching TRBD1. Trimming at V came to 1 base and at J to 3 bases, leaving 4 bases not matched to a gene. Germline V gene sequence: CDR1 SGHTA, CDR2 FQGNSA. The length of the CDR3 is 15 residues. The CDR3 protein is CASSLVGQGHYGYTF. DNA of the CDR3: TGTGCCAGCAGCTTAGTAGGACAGGGCCACTATGGCTACACCTTC.